This TCR beta chain is drawn from a study of blood T cell repertoires in COVID-19. The assay was immunoSEQ multiplex PCR, and TCRdb's table has in-frame clones only and misses some. The sample shows roughly 210,000 clones, 84% of them seen only once. Sequenced material: peripheral blood. The TCR comes from a woman of 80 years or more with COVID-19, enrolled during active disease.

Here the CDR3 reads CASSLAVDNSPLHF. In nucleotides, the CDR3 is TGTGCCAGCAGCTTGGCGGTCGATAATTCACCCCTCCACTTT. V and J are TRBV5-6 and TRBJ1-6; D unresolved. The CDR3 totals 14 residues. Trimming cost V 0 bases and J 5 bases, with 6 bases left between them. From germline, CDR1 is SGHDT and CDR2 YYEEEE.